The source of this TCR beta chain is a study of vaccination effects on CD4 cells after COVID-19. For the study at large: Expansion with viral peptide pools was applied to antigen-specific CD4+ T cells by the ViraFEST assay prior to sequencing. PBMC were cultured at fewer than 2.5 million per well with roughly 9.7 IU/ml IL-2 and 10 ug/ml peptides.

Points from the study as a whole: By a late point after vaccination, infection- and vaccine-induced clones had shrunk markedly through clonal contraction.

CD4+ T cells were isolated after roughly nine days of culture. This individual tested PCR-positive for SARS-CoV-2 infection between March and December 2020. Participants completed two doses of the BNT162b2 or mRNA-1273 vaccine. As to this clone: Its antigen is not known. In this CDR3 the conserved last residue, phenylalanine or tryptophan, is missing, so a read error is likely. The DNA is omitted, as the CDR3 cannot be located on it reliably, and the CDR3 follows TCRdb's listing.

Generated by immunoSEQ multiplex PCR, the TCRdb table keeps only in-frame clones and is missing some. Of some 40,000 clones in the sample, less than 85% are singletons; the top ten hold about 3.8%. Germline loops: CDR1 DFQATT, CDR2 SNEGSKA (reference sequence). The CDR3 region is 9 residues in length, termini included. This chain links TRBV20-1 with TRBJ1-1. This TCR was sampled from a human donor who had a prior SARS-CoV-2 infection. The source material was CD4+ T cells from PBMCs cultured without peptide, sampled after COVID-19 vaccination. CDR3: CSASRIGFL.